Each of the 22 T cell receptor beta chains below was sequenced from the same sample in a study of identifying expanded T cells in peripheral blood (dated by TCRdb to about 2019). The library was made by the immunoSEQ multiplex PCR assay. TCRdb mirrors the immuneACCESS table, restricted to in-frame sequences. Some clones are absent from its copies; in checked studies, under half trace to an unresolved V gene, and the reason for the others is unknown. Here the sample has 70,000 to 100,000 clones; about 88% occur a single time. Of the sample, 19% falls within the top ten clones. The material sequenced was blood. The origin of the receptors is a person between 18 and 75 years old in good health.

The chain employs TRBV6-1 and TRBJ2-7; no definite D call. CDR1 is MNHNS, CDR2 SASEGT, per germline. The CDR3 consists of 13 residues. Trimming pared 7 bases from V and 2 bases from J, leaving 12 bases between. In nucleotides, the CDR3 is TGTGCCAGCACAACCGGGCCACCCTACGAGCAGTACTTC. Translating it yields CASTTGPPYEQYF.

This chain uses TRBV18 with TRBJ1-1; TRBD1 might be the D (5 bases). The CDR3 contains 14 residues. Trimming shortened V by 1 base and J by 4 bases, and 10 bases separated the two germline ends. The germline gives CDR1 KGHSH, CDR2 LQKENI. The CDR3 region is CASSPQGGVTEAFF. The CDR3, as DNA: TGTGCCAGCTCACCACAGGGAGGGGTCACTGAAGCTTTCTTT.

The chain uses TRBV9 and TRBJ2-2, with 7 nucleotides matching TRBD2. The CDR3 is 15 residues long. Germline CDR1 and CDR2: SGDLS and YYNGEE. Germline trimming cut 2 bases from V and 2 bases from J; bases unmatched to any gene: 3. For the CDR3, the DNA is TGTGCCAGCAGCGTCCAAGCGGGAAACACCGGGGAGCTGTTTTTT. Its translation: CASSVQAGNTGELFF.

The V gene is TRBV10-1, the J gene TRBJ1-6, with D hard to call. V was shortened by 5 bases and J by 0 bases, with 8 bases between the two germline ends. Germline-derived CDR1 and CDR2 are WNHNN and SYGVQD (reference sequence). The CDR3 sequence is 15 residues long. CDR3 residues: CASSRNYSYNSPLHF. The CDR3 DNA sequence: TGCGCCAGCAGTAGGAATTACTCCTATAATTCACCCCTCCACTTT.

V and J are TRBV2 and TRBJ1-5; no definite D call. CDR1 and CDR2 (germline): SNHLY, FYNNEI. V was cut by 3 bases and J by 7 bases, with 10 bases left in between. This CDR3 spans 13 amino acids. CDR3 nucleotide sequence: TGTGCCAGCAGTGATTTAGGGTCACAGCCCCAGCATTTT. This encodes CASSDLGSQPQHF.

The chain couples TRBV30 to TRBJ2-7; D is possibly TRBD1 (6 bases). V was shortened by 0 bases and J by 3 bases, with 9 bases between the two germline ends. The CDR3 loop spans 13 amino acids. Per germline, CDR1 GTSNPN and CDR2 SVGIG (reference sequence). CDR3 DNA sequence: TGTGCCTGGAGTGTCGGCAGGGGCTACGAGCAGTACTTC. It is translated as CAWSVGRGYEQYF.

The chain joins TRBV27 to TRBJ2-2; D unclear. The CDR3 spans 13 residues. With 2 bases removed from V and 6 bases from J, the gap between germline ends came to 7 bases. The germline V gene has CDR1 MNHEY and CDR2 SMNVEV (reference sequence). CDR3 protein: CASSLGVPGELFF. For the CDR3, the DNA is TGTGCCAGCAGTTTAGGGGTGCCCGGGGAGCTGTTTTTT.

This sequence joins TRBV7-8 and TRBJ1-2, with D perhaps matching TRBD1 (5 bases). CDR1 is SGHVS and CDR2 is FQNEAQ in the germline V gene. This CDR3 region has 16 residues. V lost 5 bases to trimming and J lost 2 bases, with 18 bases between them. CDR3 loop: CASSQAIGTGNYGYTF. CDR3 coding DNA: TGTGCCAGCAGCCAAGCGATTGGGACGGGGAACTATGGCTACACCTTC.

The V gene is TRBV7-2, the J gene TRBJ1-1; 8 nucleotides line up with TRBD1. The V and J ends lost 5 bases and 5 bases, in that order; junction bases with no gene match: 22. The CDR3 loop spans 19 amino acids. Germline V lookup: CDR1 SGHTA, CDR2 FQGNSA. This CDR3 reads CASSPRAHQGARSQTEAFF. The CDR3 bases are TGTGCCAGCAGCCCCCGAGCGCACCAGGGGGCGCGTAGTCAAACTGAAGCTTTCTTT.

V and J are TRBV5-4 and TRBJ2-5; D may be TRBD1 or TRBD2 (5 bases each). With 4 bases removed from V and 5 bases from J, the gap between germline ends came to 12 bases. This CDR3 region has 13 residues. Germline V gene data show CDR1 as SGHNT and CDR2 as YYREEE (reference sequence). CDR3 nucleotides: TGTGCCAGCAGCCCCTCGGGGCGGGAGACCCAGTACTTC. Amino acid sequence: CASSPSGRETQYF.

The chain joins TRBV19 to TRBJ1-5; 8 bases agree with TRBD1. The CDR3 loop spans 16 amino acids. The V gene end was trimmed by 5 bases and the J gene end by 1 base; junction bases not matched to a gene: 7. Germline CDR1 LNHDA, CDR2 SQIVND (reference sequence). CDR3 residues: CASSAYRGVSNQPQHF. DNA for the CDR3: TGTGCCAGTAGTGCCTACAGGGGGGTAAGCAATCAGCCCCAGCATTTT.

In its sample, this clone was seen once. This CDR3 reads CASSEVGWEQFF. CDR3 DNA: TGCGCCAGCAGTGAGGTGGGATGGGAGCAGTTCTTC. The chain joins TRBV10-2 to TRBJ2-1; D not resolved. This CDR3 has 12 amino acids. Per germline, CDR1 WSHSY and CDR2 SAAADI. The germline V and J ends were trimmed by 2 bases and 10 bases, with 9 bases remaining between them.

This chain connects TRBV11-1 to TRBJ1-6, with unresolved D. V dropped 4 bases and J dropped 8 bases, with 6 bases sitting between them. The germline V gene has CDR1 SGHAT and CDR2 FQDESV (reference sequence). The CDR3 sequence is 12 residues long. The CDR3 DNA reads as TGTGCCAGCAGCTCCCTGGATTCACCCCTCCACTTT. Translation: CASSSLDSPLHF.

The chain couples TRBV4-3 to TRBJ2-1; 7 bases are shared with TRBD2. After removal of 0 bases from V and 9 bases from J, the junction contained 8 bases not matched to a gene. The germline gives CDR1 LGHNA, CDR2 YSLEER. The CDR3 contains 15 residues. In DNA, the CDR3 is TGCGCCAGCAGCCAAGAGGTAGGGGACTATCGTGAGCAGTTCTTC. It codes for CASSQEVGDYREQFF.

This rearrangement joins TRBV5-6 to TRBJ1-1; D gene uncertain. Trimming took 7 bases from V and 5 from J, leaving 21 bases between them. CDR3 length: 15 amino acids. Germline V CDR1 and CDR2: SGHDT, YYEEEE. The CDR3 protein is CASVRGPTARTEAFF. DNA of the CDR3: TGTGCCAGCGTTCGTGGACCGACCGCGAGGACTGAAGCTTTCTTT.

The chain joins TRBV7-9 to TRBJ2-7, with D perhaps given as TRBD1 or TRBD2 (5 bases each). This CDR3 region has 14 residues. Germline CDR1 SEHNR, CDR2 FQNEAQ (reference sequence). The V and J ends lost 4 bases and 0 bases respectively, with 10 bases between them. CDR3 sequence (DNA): TGTGCCAGCAGCTACGGGACGGCCTCCTACGAGCAGTACTTC. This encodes CASSYGTASYEQYF.

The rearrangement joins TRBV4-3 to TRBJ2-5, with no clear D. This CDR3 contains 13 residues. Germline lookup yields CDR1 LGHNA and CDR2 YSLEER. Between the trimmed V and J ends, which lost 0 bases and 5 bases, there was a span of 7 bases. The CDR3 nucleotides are TGCGCCAGCAGCCAAGAACGCCAGGAGACCCAGTACTTC. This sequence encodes CASSQERQETQYF.

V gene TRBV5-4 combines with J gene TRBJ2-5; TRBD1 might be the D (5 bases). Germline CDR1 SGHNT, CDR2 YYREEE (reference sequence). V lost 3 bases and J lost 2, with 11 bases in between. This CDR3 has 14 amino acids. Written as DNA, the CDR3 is TGTGCCAGCAGCTCGCAGGGTGCTCAAGAGACCCAGTACTTC. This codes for CASSSQGAQETQYF.

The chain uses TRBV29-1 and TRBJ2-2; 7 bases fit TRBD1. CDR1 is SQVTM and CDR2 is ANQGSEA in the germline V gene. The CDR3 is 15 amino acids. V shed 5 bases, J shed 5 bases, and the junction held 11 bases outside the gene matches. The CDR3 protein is CSVRRTGAGTGELFF. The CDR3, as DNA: TGCAGCGTTCGCAGAACAGGGGCTGGGACCGGGGAGCTGTTTTTT.

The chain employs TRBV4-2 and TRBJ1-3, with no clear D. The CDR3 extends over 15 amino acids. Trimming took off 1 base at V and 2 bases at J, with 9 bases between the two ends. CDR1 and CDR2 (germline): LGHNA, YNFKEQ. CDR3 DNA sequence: TGTGCCAGCAGCCAAGTGGGGAATACTGGAAACACCATATATTTT. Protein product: CASSQVGNTGNTIYF.

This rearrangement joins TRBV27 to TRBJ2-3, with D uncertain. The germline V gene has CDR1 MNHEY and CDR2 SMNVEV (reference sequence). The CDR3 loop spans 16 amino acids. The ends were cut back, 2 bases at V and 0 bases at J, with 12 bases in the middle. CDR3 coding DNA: TGTGCCAGCAGTTTACAGCGAGTGGAGAGCACAGATACGCAGTATTTT. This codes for CASSLQRVESTDTQYF.

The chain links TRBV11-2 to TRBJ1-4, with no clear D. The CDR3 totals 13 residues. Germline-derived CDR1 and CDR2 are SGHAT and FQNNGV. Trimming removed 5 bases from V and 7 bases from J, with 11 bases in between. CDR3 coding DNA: TGTGCCAGCAGCGCCTACAGAGTTGAAAAACTGTTTTTT. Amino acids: CASSAYRVEKLFF. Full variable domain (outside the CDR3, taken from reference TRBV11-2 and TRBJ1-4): EAGVAQSPRYKIIEKRQSVAFWCNPISGHATLYWYQQILGQGPKLLIQFQNNGVVDDSQLPKDRFSAERLKGVDSTLKIQPAKLEDSAVYLCASSAYRVEKLFFGSGTQLSVL.